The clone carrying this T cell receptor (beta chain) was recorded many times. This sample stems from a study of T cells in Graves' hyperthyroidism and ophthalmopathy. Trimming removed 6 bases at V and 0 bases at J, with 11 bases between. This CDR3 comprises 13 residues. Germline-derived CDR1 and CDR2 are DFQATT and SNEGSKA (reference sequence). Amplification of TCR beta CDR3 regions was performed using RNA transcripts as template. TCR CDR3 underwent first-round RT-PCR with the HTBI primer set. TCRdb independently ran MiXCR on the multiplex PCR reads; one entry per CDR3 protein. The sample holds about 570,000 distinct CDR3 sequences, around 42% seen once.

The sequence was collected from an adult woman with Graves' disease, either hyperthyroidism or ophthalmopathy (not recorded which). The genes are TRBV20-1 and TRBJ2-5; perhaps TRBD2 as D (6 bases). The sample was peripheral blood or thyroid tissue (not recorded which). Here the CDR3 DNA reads TGCAGTGCGGCCGGGGACTACCAAGAGACCCAGTACTTC. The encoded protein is CSAAGDYQETQYF.